This T cell receptor beta chain was sequenced for a study of blood T cell repertoires in COVID-19. About the research overall: COVID-19 samples, acute and convalescent, were from the United States, Italy and Spain.

Only in-frame clones appear in the TCRdb table, and some are missing; sequencing was by immunoSEQ multiplex PCR. Here the sample spans some 100,000 clones, just over 85% being singletons. With 0 bases removed from V and 2 bases from J, the gap between germline ends came to 8 bases. Germline CDR1 is MDHEN and CDR2 is SYDVKM. This CDR3 is built from 15 residues. The receptor's source is a woman in her seventies with acute or convalescent COVID-19. Sequences were obtained from peripheral blood. The chain has TRBV28 and TRBJ1-5; D perhaps matches TRBD1 (5 bases). The CDR3 sequence: CASSLWGRRNQPQHF. For the CDR3, the DNA is TGTGCCAGCAGTTTATGGGGGCGCCGCAATCAGCCCCAGCATTTT.